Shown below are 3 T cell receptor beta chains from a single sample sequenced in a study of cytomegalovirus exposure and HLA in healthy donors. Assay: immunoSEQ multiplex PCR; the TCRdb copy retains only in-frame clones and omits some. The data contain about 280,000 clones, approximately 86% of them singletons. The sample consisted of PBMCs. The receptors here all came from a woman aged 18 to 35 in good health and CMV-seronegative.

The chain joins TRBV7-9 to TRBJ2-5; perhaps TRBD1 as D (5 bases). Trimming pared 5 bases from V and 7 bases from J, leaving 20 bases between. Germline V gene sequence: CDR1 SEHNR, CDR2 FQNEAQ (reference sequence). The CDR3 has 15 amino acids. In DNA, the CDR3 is TGTGCCAGCAGCCCCCCTGTGGCAGCTCAGGGGACCCAGTACTTC. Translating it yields CASSPPVAAQGTQYF.

Written as DNA, the CDR3 is TGTGCCAGCAGTGAAAGCGACGCCGGATCCCACGAGCAGTACTTC. It is translated as CASSESDAGSHEQYF. This chain connects TRBV6-1 to TRBJ2-7; D remains ambiguous. Between the trimmed V and J ends, which lost 2 bases and 5 bases, there was a span of 16 bases. The CDR3 totals 15 residues. Germline loops: CDR1 MNHNS, CDR2 SASEGT.

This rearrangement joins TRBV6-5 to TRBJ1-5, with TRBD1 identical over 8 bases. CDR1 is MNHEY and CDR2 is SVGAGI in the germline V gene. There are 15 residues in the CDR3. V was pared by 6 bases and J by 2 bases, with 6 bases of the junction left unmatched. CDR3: CASSTTGARNQPQHF. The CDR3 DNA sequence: TGTGCCAGCAGCACGACAGGGGCCCGCAATCAGCCCCAGCATTTT.